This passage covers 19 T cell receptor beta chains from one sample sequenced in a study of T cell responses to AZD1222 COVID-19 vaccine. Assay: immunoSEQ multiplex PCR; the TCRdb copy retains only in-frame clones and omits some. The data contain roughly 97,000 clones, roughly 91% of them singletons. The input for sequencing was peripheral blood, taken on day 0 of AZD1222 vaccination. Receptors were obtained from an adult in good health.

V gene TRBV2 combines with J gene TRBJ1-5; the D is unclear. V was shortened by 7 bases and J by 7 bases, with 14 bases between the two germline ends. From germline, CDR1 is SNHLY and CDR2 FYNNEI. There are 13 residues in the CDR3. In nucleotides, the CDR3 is TGTGCCAGCAATGGACTTCCGAACCAGCCCCAGCATTTT. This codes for CASNGLPNQPQHF.

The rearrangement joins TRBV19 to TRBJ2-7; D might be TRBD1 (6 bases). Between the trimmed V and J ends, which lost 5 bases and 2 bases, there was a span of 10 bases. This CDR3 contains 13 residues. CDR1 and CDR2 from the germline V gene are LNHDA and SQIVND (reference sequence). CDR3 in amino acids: CASSLGQTYEQYF. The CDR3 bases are TGTGCCAGTAGTCTCGGACAGACCTACGAGCAGTACTTC.

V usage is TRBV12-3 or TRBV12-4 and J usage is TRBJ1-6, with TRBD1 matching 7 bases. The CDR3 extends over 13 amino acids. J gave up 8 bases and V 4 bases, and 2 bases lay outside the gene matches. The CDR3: CASSWDSYSPLHF. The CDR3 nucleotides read TGTGCCAGCAGTTGGGACAGTTATTCACCCCTCCACTTT.

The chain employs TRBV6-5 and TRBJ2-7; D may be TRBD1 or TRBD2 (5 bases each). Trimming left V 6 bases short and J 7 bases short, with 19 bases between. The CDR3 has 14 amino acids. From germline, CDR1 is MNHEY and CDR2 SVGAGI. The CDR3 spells CASRQLGAYGEQYF. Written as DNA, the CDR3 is TGTGCCAGCAGACAACTAGGGGCTTATGGGGAGCAGTACTTC.

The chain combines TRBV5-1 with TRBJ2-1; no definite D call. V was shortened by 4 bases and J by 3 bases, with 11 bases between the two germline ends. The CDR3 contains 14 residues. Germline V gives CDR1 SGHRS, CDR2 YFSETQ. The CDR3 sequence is CASSTASLYNEQFF. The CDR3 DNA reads TGCGCCAGCAGCACCGCTAGTCTCTACAATGAGCAGTTCTTC.

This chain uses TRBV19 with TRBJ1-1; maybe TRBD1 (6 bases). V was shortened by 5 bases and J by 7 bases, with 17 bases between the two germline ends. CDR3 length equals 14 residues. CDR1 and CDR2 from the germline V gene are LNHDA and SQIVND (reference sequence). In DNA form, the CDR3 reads TGTGCCAGTAGTCCTCCGGGACACAAGCTTGAAGCTTTCTTT. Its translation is CASSPPGHKLEAFF.

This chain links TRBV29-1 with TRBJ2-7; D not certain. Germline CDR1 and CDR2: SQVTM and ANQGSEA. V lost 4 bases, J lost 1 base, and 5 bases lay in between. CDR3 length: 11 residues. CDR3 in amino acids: CSVAFSYEQYF. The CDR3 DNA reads TGCAGCGTTGCATTTTCCTACGAGCAGTACTTC.

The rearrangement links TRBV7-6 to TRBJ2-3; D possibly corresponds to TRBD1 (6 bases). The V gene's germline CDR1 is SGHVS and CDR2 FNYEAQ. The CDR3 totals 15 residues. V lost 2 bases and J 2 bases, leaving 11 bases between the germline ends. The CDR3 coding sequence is TGTGCCAGCAGCTTACTGGGACACTCCACAGATACGCAGTATTTT. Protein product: CASSLLGHSTDTQYF.

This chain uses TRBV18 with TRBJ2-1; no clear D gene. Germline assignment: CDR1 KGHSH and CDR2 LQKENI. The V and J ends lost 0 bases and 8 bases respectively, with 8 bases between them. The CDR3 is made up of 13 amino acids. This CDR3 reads CASSPPTTHEQFF. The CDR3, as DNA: TGTGCCAGCTCACCACCAACAACCCATGAGCAGTTCTTC.

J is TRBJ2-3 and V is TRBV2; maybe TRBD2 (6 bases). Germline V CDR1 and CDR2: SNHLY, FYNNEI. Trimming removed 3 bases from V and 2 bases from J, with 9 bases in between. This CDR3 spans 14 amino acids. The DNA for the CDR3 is TGTGCCAGCAGTGAGCGGCGGGACACAGATACGCAGTATTTT. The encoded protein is CASSERRDTDTQYF.

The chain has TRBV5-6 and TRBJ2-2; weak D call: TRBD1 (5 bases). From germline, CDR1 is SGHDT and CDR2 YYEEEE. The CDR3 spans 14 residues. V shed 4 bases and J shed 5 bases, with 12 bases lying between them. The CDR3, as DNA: TGTGCCAGCAGCAAGACAGTTTTTACCGGGGAGCTGTTTTTT. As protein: CASSKTVFTGELFF.

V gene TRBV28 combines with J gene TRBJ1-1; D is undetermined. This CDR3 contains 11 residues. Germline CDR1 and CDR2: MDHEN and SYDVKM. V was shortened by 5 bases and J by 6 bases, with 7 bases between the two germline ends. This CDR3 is CASSRYSEAFF. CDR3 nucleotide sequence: TGTGCCAGCAGTAGGTATTCTGAAGCTTTCTTT.

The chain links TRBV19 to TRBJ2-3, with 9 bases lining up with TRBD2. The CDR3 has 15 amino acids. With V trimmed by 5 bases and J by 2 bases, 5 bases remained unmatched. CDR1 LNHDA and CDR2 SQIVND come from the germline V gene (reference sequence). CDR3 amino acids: CASSVTSGPTDTQYF. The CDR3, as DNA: TGTGCCAGTAGTGTGACTAGCGGCCCCACAGATACGCAGTATTTT. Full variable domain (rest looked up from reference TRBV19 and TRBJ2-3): DGGITQSPKYLFRKEGQNVTLSCEQNLNHDAMYWYRQDPGQGLRLIYYSQIVNDFQKGDIAEGYSVSREKKESFPLTVTSAQKNPTAFYLCASSVTSGPTDTQYFGPGTRLTVL.

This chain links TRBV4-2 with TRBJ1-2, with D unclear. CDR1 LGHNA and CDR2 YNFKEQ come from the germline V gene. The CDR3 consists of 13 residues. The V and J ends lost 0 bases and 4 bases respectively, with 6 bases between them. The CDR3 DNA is TGTGCCAGCAGCCAAGAACGTCTCTATGGCTACACCTTC. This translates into CASSQERLYGYTF.

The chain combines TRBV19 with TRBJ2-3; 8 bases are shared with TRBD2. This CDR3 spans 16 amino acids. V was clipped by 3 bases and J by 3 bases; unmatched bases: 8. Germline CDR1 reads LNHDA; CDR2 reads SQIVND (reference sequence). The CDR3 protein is CASSIPREGLTDTQYF. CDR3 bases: TGTGCCAGTAGTATCCCCCGGGAGGGATTGACAGATACGCAGTATTTT.

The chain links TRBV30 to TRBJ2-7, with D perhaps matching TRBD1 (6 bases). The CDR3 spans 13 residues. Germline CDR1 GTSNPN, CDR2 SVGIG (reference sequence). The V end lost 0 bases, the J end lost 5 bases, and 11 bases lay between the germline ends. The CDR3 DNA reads TGTGCCTGGAGTGTACAGGGTAGCGACGAGCAGTACTTC. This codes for CAWSVQGSDEQYF. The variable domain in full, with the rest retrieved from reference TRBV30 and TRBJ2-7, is SQTIHQWPATLVQPVGSPLSLECTVEGTSNPNLYWYRQAAGRGLQLLFYSVGIGQISSEVPQNLSASRPQDRQFILSSKKLLLSDSGFYLCAWSVQGSDEQYFGPGTRLTVT.

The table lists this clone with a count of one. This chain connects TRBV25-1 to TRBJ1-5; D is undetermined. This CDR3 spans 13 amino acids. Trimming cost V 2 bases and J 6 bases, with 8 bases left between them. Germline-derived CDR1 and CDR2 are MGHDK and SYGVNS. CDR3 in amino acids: CASSEGFFQPQHF. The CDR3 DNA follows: TGTGCCAGCAGTGAAGGGTTTTTTCAGCCCCAGCATTTT.

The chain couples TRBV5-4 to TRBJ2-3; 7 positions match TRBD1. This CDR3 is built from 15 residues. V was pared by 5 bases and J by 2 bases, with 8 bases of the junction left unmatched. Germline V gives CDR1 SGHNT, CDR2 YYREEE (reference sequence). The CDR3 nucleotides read TGTGCCAGCAGTGACACAGGGGCCCCCACAGATACGCAGTATTTT. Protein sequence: CASSDTGAPTDTQYF.

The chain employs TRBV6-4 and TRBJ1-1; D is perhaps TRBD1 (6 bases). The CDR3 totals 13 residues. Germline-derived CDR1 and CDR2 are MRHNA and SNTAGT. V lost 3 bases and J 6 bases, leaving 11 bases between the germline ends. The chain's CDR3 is CASSEGAGAEAFF. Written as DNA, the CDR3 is TGTGCCAGCAGTGAGGGGGCTGGGGCTGAAGCTTTCTTT.